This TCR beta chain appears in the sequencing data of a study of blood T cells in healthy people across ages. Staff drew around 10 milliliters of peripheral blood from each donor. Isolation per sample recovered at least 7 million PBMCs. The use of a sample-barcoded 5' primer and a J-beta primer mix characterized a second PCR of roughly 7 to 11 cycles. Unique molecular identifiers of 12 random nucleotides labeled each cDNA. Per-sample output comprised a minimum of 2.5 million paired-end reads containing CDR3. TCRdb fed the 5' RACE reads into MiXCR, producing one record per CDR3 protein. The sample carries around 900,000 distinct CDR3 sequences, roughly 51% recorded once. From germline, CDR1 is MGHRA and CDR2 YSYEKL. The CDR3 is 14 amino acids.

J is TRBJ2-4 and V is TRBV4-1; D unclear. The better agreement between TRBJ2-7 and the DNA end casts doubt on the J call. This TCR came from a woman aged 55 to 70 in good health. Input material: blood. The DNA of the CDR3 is TGCGCCAGCAGCCAAGTAGACACGAGATACGAGCAGTACTTC. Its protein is CASSQVDTRYEQYF.